The source of this TCR beta chain is a study of blood T cell repertoires in COVID-19. TCRdb keeps only in-frame clones here, not all; method: immunoSEQ multiplex PCR. The table includes some 100,000 clones, about nine tenths detected once. CDR3 length equals 13 residues. J gave up 5 bases and V 6 bases, and 6 bases lay outside the gene matches. Sample: peripheral blood. This receptor was obtained from a man in his sixties or seventies with acute or convalescent COVID-19. The V gene is TRBV12-3 or TRBV12-4, the J gene TRBJ1-1; 7 bases align to TRBD1. In DNA form, the CDR3 reads TGTGCCAGCAGCGAGGGGGCTGGGACTGAAGCTTTCTTT. It encodes CASSEGAGTEAFF.